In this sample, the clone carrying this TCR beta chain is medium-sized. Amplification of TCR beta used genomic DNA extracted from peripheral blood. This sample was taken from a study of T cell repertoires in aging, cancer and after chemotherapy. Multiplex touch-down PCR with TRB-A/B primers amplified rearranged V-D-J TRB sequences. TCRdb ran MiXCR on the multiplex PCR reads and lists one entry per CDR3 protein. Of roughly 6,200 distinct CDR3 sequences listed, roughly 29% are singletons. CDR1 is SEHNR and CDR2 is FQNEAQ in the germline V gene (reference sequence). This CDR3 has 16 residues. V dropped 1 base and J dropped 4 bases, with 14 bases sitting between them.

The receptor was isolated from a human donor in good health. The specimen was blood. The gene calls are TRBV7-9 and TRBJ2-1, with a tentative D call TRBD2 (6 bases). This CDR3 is CASSLVVGSRYNEQFF. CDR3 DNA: TGTGCCAGCAGCTTAGTAGTCGGGAGCAGATACAATGAGCAGTTCTTC.